Listed below are T cell receptor beta chains from one sample, sequenced in a study of T and B cells in COVID-19 patients. MiXCR, applied by TCRdb to the multiplex PCR reads, yields one record per CDR3 protein. The data contain several thousand distinct CDR3 sequences, approximately 37% of them singletons. Sequencing was carried out using blood. Receptors were obtained from a human donor with active COVID-19. Each CDR3 is given with its conserved first and last residue. Each record gives: clone size, D gene, V gene, CDR3 length, CDR3 protein. A D gene is named only where the DNA matches it firmly. Clone size is not always given. Where it is, it says once, few, many or a class for expanded clones.

size: -; D: TRBD1; V: TRBV7-2; length: 16; CDR3: CASSLVGTGGEYEQYF
size: -; D: -; V: TRBV11-3; length: 15; CDR3: CASSEADNLQEPQYF
size: -; D: -; V: TRBV15; length: 16; CDR3: CATSRDNDNPRDEQYF
size: medium-sized; D: -; V: TRBV14; length: 14; CDR3: CASSQDSRSNVLTF
size: few; D: TRBD2; V: TRBV20-1; length: 13; CDR3: CSARQTGGPEQFF
size: -; D: TRBD2; V: TRBV6-5; length: 18; CDR3: CASSYSGLAGDPHNEQFF
size: few; D: -; V: TRBV27; length: 15; CDR3: CASSLFPDGNYGYTF
size: -; D: TRBD1; V: TRBV11-2; length: 16; CDR3: CASSQDRGPTYSPLHF
size: -; D: -; V: TRBV6-4; length: 14; CDR3: CASRGGLSTDTQYF
size: -; D: -; V: TRBV7-6; length: 12; CDR3: CASSTVYNEQFF
size: -; D: -; V: TRBV27; length: 15; CDR3: CASSSAPVAYNEQFF
size: -; D: TRBD2; V: TRBV6-5; length: 14; CDR3: CASKRIAGDIEQFF
size: -; D: TRBD2; V: TRBV5-5; length: 13; CDR3: CASRGGEAYEQYF
size: few; D: -; V: TRBV19; length: 15; CDR3: CASMERQTSYNEQFF
size: -; D: -; V: TRBV6-5; length: 12; CDR3: CASSPGESEAFF
size: few; D: -; V: TRBV28; length: 13; CDR3: CASGRSSYNEQFF
size: -; D: -; V: TRBV11-1; length: 14; CDR3: CASSLRGNNSPLHF